The 24 T cell receptor beta chains given below trace back to one sample, sequenced in a study of cytomegalovirus exposure and HLA in healthy donors. This PCR relied on a set of 60 Vbeta primers and 13 Jbeta primers. The data were produced by immunoSEQ multiplex PCR, yet TCRdb's version contains in-frame clones alone and is incomplete. There are approximately 93,000 clones in the sample; 78% occur only once, and about 3% lies in the top ten. Source material: PBMCs. These receptors were collected from a woman aged 40 to 50 in good health and CMV-seronegative.

This rearrangement joins TRBV5-1 to TRBJ2-1; 11 nucleotides agree with TRBD2. The V segment lost 4 bases and the J segment 6 bases; nucleotides outside the gene matches: 6. Germline values: CDR1 SGHRS, CDR2 YFSETQ. The CDR3 has 15 residues. CDR3 in DNA: TGCGCCAGCAGCGCGACTAGCGGGGAACTCAATGAGCAGTTCTTC. It specifies CASSATSGELNEQFF.

The DNA for the CDR3 is TGTGCCAGCAGCTTAAGTCGGGGGTCGGGCGAGCAGTACTTC. Translation gives CASSLSRGSGEQYF. This chain connects TRBV7-3 to TRBJ2-7; possibly TRBD2 for D (6 bases). The CDR3 is made up of 14 amino acids. Germline CDR1 and CDR2: SGHTA and FQGTGA. The V end lost 1 base, the J end lost 6 bases, and 13 bases lay between the germline ends.

The chain links TRBV6-1 to TRBJ2-5; D unresolved. In germline, CDR1 is MNHNS, CDR2 SASEGT. Trimming took 1 base from V and 11 from J, leaving 11 bases between them. CDR3 length: 12 residues. CDR3 nucleotides: TGTGCCAGCAGTGAAGGGTGGGCCTATCAGTACTTC. Translation gives CASSEGWAYQYF.

The V gene is TRBV29-1, the J gene TRBJ2-5, with a tentative D call TRBD2 (5 bases). The CDR3 sequence is 12 residues long. CDR1 is SQVTM and CDR2 is ANQGSEA in the germline V gene. V gave up 4 bases and J gave up 1 base, with 7 bases separating them. CDR3 coding DNA: TGCAGCGTTGCGGGGTCCCAAGAGACCCAGTACTTC. This codes for CSVAGSQETQYF.

The chain employs TRBV5-4 and TRBJ2-7; D call uncertain. The CDR3 length is 12 residues. The V end lost 5 bases, the J end lost 2 bases, and 8 bases lay between the germline ends. The germline V gene has CDR1 SGHNT and CDR2 YYREEE (reference sequence). CDR3: CASSVGTYEQYF. CDR3 nucleotide sequence: TGTGCCAGCAGTGTCGGTACCTACGAGCAGTACTTC. Supplemented by reference TRBV5-4 and TRBJ2-7, the full variable domain reads ETGVTQSPTHLIKTRGQQVTLRCSSQSGHNTVSWYQQALGQGPQFIFQYYREEENGRGNFPPRFSGLQFPNYSSELNVNALELDDSALYLCASSVGTYEQYFGPGTRLTVT.

The DNA for the CDR3 is TGTGCCAGCAGTTTATCACCGGGAGGGACCGGCTCCTACGAGCAGTACTTC. Translation: CASSLSPGGTGSYEQYF. The gene calls are TRBV27 and TRBJ2-7, with 8 bases lining up with TRBD2. Germline lookup yields CDR1 MNHEY and CDR2 SMNVEV (reference sequence). Trimming cost V 0 bases and J 0 bases; bases outside gene matches: 7. CDR3 length: 17 residues.

This sequence joins TRBV19 and TRBJ2-7; 8 positions match TRBD1. The trim removed 1 base at V and 2 bases at J, leaving 4 bases unmatched. Looked up from germline, CDR1 is LNHDA and CDR2 is SQIVND (reference sequence). The CDR3 loop spans 15 amino acids. This CDR3 is CASSIGGTGTYEQYF. The CDR3 DNA sequence: TGTGCCAGTAGTATAGGTGGGACAGGTACCTACGAGCAGTACTTC.

The gene calls are TRBV27 and TRBJ1-2; TRBD1 is a possible D gene (6 bases). V lost 2 bases to trimming and J lost 7 bases, with 20 bases between them. Per germline, CDR1 MNHEY and CDR2 SMNVEV (reference sequence). CDR3 size: 16 residues. CDR3: CASSLRVAGALFGYTF. CDR3 coding DNA: TGTGCCAGCAGTTTAAGGGTGGCAGGGGCCCTTTTTGGCTACACCTTC.

This clone appeared a few times. This chain connects TRBV29-1 to TRBJ1-1; TRBD1 might be the D (5 bases). The ends were cut back, 5 bases at V and 8 bases at J, with 12 bases in the middle. This CDR3 has 11 residues. The germline CDR1 and CDR2 sequences are SQVTM and ANQGSEA. The CDR3 loop reads CSVSQPGEAFF. DNA for the CDR3: TGCAGCGTTTCGCAACCAGGGGAAGCTTTCTTT.

This chain joins TRBV28 and TRBJ2-7; tentative D call: TRBD2 (6 bases). This CDR3 comprises 12 residues. The ends were cut back, 1 base at V and 7 bases at J, with 8 bases in the middle. The germline V gene has CDR1 MDHEN and CDR2 SYDVKM. CDR3 nucleotide sequence: TGTGCCAGCAGTTTATTGGCGGGGGAGCAGTACTTC. This translates into CASSLLAGEQYF.

This chain connects TRBV7-9 to TRBJ2-3, with a weak D call TRBD2 (6 bases). Trimming shortened V by 0 bases and J by 0 bases, and 7 bases separated the two germline ends. Germline V gene lookup returns CDR1 SEHNR and CDR2 FQNEAQ (reference sequence). This CDR3 has 15 amino acids. DNA for the CDR3: TGTGCCAGCAGCTTAGCCGGGAGTAGCACAGATACGCAGTATTTT. Translation gives CASSLAGSSTDTQYF.

The chain links TRBV5-1 to TRBJ1-5; D unclear. The CDR3 totals 16 residues. CDR1 is SGHRS and CDR2 is YFSETQ in the germline V gene. The V end was cut by 4 bases, the J end by 5 bases, with 19 bases between. In nucleotides, the CDR3 is TGCGCCAGCAGCCTCCTTCCATTGTCAGGTCATCAGCCCCAGCATTTT. Its protein product is CASSLLPLSGHQPQHF.

The V gene is TRBV10-3, the J gene TRBJ2-2, with 14 bases fitting TRBD2. CDR3 length equals 16 residues. Germline lookup yields CDR1 ENHRY and CDR2 SYGVKD. The trim removed 6 bases at V and 4 bases at J, leaving 4 bases unmatched. The CDR3 DNA sequence: TGTGCCATCAGACCCGGGACTAGCGGGAGCACCGGGGAGCTGTTTTTT. As protein: CAIRPGTSGSTGELFF.

This chain connects TRBV11-3 to TRBJ2-1, with D possibly being TRBD1 (5 bases). Germline V lookup: CDR1 SGHNT, CDR2 YENEEA. The length of the CDR3 is 15 residues. V lost 4 bases and J 8 bases, leaving 18 bases between the germline ends. In DNA, the CDR3 is TGTGCCAGCAGCTCCAGCCTTCAGGGAACCCATGAGCAGTTCTTC. Translation gives CASSSSLQGTHEQFF.

V is TRBV10-3 and J is TRBJ1-2, with D hard to call. The germline gives CDR1 ENHRY, CDR2 SYGVKD. V gave up 4 bases and J gave up 4 bases, with 10 bases separating them. CDR3 size: 13 residues. CDR3 nucleotides: TGTGCCATCAGTGTTACAGACGGCTATGGCTACACCTTC. Translating it yields CAISVTDGYGYTF.

This clone has a handful of counts. V is TRBV6-1 and J is TRBJ2-2, with D possibly matching TRBD1 (5 bases). The germline V gene encodes CDR1 MNHNS and CDR2 SASEGT. This CDR3 is 16 amino acids long. Trimming took 4 bases from V and 1 from J, leaving 13 bases between them. In nucleotides, the CDR3 is TGTGCCAGCAGTGCACGAGCGACAGTGAACACCGGGGAGCTGTTTTTT. This gives the protein CASSARATVNTGELFF.

V and J are TRBV6-1 and TRBJ2-2, with 7 positions matching TRBD1. The J segment lost 0 bases and the V segment lost 6 bases, leaving 4 bases of the junction unmatched. The CDR3 covers 15 residues. Germline V gene lookup returns CDR1 MNHNS and CDR2 SASEGT. The CDR3 region is CASRRQGPNTGELFF. Written as DNA, the CDR3 is TGTGCCAGCAGACGACAGGGACCGAACACCGGGGAGCTGTTTTTT.

This chain links TRBV29-1 with TRBJ1-6, with TRBD1 matching 9 bases. Trimming cost V 4 bases and J 5 bases; bases outside gene matches: 0. The CDR3 consists of 13 residues. CDR1 SQVTM and CDR2 ANQGSEA come from the germline V gene. In nucleotides, the CDR3 is TGCAGCGTTGGGACAGGGGATAATTCACCCCTCCACTTT. Translated: CSVGTGDNSPLHF.

By frequency in the sample, this clone is medium-sized. V and J are TRBV5-6 and TRBJ1-1; tentatively, D is TRBD1 (5 bases). CDR3 length equals 17 residues. V was clipped by 5 bases and J by 0 bases, with 20 bases between them. Looked up from germline, CDR1 is SGHDT and CDR2 is YYEEEE. CDR3 sequence: CASSLSWDLTMNTEAFF. The CDR3 DNA is TGTGCCAGCAGTCTCTCTTGGGACTTAACAATGAACACTGAAGCTTTCTTT.

This clone was observed a few times. V is TRBV7-9 and J is TRBJ1-5; TRBD1 is a possible D gene (6 bases). The CDR3 has 14 residues. V shed 4 bases and J shed 1 base, with 8 bases lying between them. Germline V gives CDR1 SEHNR, CDR2 FQNEAQ (reference sequence). This chain's CDR3 is CASSYGQSNQPQHF. The DNA of the CDR3 is TGTGCCAGCAGCTACGGACAGAGCAATCAGCCCCAGCATTTT.

This clone was detected a few times. The chain carries TRBV6-1 and TRBJ1-1; a possible D gene is TRBD1 (5 bases). Germline CDR1 reads MNHNS; CDR2 reads SASEGT. The V end was cut by 5 bases, the J end by 1 base, with 8 bases between. This CDR3 has 13 residues. CDR3 nucleotide sequence: TGTGCCAGCAGTAGACAGCCGAACACTGAAGCTTTCTTT. Its protein is CASSRQPNTEAFF.

The CDR3 bases are TGTGCCAGCAACGCGGGGTCCTACAATGAGCAGTTCTTC. It is translated as CASNAGSYNEQFF. V and J are TRBV2 and TRBJ2-1; a possible D gene is TRBD2 (6 bases). This CDR3 region has 13 residues. The V and J ends lost 7 bases and 1 base respectively, with 8 bases between them. Germline V gene data show CDR1 as SNHLY and CDR2 as FYNNEI.

This clone occurred a few times. This chain joins TRBV6-5 and TRBJ1-1; D is unresolved. Germline V gene sequence: CDR1 MNHEY, CDR2 SVGAGI. The CDR3 consists of 14 residues. With 2 bases removed from V and 0 bases from J, the gap between germline ends came to 7 bases. The CDR3 DNA is TGTGCCAGCAGTTACACTGCAATGAACACTGAAGCTTTCTTT. It yields the protein CASSYTAMNTEAFF.

The chain couples TRBV29-1 to TRBJ2-2, with 12 bases fitting TRBD2. The ends lost 3 bases at V and 4 bases at J; junction bases unmatched: 3. Germline loops: CDR1 SQVTM, CDR2 ANQGSEA. This CDR3 is built from 15 residues. This CDR3 reads CSVDVGLAGTGELFF. The CDR3 DNA reads TGCAGCGTTGATGTGGGACTAGCGGGCACCGGGGAGCTGTTTTTT.